This T cell receptor beta chain was identified during a study of cytomegalovirus exposure and HLA in healthy donors. Comment on this clone: Antigen unknown.

Trimming stripped 1 base from V and 3 bases from J, with 22 bases between. The CDR3 has 18 amino acids. The germline CDR1 and CDR2 sequences are LGHNA and YNFKEQ. The donors comprised healthy bone marrow donors. Overall study findings and caveats: Across donors, presence/absence analyses took sequencing depth to be roughly uniform. A missense variant in DCLRE1C was later tied to TCR beta V- and J-gene trimming.

PCR involved 60 Vbeta and 13 Jbeta primers. Assay used: immunoSEQ multiplex PCR; TCRdb lists only in-frame clones, some missing. In the table there are about 260,000 clones, just under 85% of which are singletons. Source material: PBMCs. The TCR originated in a woman in her thirties or forties in good health and CMV-seropositive. The chain joins TRBV4-2 to TRBJ2-7; D may be TRBD2 (5 bases). The CDR3 loop is CASSQGLYLVGENYEQYF. CDR3 coding DNA: TGTGCCAGCAGCCAAGGGCTTTATCTGGTGGGAGAAAACTACGAGCAGTACTTC.